The 5 T cell receptor beta chains in this list originate from one sample, sequenced in a study of T cells in Graves' hyperthyroidism and ophthalmopathy. Using RNA transcripts as the source, TCR beta CDR3 regions were amplified. The study used the HTBI primer set for a first-round RT-PCR of the TCR CDR3. TCRdb itself ran the multiplex PCR reads through MiXCR, one entry per CDR3 protein. The sample has around 100,000 distinct CDR3 sequences; 47% are singletons. The sequenced sample was blood. The receptors derive from a man aged 40-55 years with Graves' hyperthyroidism.

This clonotype was seen ten or more times. The J gene is TRBJ1-5, the V gene TRBV12-3 or TRBV12-4; 10 nucleotides line up with TRBD1. The CDR3 extends over 16 amino acids. V shed 3 bases and J 6 bases; nucleotides not matched to a gene: 8. CDR3 bases: TGTGCCAGCAGTTTTGCTCCGGACAGGGGGGTTCAGCCCCAGCATTTT. Protein sequence: CASSFAPDRGVQPQHF.

The CDR3 region has the DNA TGTGCCAGCAGTCCGGGAGCCGGCTCTGGAAACACCATATATTTT. This codes for CASSPGAGSGNTIYF. The chain carries TRBV6-5 and TRBJ1-3; no reliable D call. V shed 5 bases and J shed 0 bases, with 11 bases lying between them. CDR1 and CDR2 (germline): MNHEY, SVGAGI. The CDR3 spans 15 residues.

The V gene is TRBV9, the J gene TRBJ2-3, with 9 bases that match TRBD2. The CDR3 has 18 residues. Trimming at V came to 1 base and at J to 11 bases, leaving 20 bases not matched to a gene. From germline, CDR1 is SGDLS and CDR2 YYNGEE. This chain's CDR3 is CASSVSAGGFRWGNEQYF. CDR3 nucleotide sequence: TGTGCCAGCAGCGTATCAGCGGGAGGATTTAGGTGGGGCAATGAGCAGTATTTT.

V usage is TRBV2 and J usage is TRBJ1-6; D remains unclear. The germline V gene encodes CDR1 SNHLY and CDR2 FYNNEI. The CDR3 loop spans 13 amino acids. Trimming removed 2 bases from V and 9 bases from J, with 8 bases in between. CDR3 DNA: TGTGCCAGCAGTGAAATTCGGGGTTCACCCCTCCACTTT. Translated, it gives CASSEIRGSPLHF.

This clonotype was recorded many times. At one boundary the junction diverges from the germline segment, which might be a read error. The chain employs TRBV11-3 and TRBJ2-1, with 10 nucleotides matching TRBD2. The length of the CDR3 is 16 residues. From germline, CDR1 is SGHNT and CDR2 YENEEA. The CDR3 bases are TGTGCCAGCAGCTTAGATGCCGTACGACTAGCGGGTGGGGTGATCTTC. Translating gives CASSLDAVRLAGGVIF.